Listed below are T cell receptor beta chains from one sample, sequenced in a study of cytomegalovirus exposure and HLA in healthy donors. Here immunoSEQ multiplex PCR was the method, and the copy in TCRdb shows in-frame clones only, minus some. The sample shows tens of thousands of clones, around 94% of them seen only once. Sequencing input: PBMCs. Receptors originate from a young man in good health and CMV-seropositive. CDR3s include the opening cysteine and the closing phenylalanine or tryptophan. A D gene is named only where the DNA matches it firmly. Some rows have no size entry. The others give once, few or many, or a class for an expanded clone.

cdr3_nt: TGTGCCAGCAGTTTGCAAGGACAGGGGTCCCTCCGATTTAATGAAAAACTGTTTTTT
cdr3_aa: CASSLQGQGSLRFNEKLFF
j_call: TRBJ1-4
v_call: TRBV27
clone_size: -
d_call: TRBD1

cdr3_nt: TGTGCCAGCAGCCGGGTCGAGATGAACACTGAAGCTTTCTTT
cdr3_aa: CASSRVEMNTEAFF
j_call: TRBJ1-1
v_call: TRBV28
clone_size: -
d_call: -

cdr3_nt: TGTGCCATCAGAAAAACAGGGGATAGCACTGAAGCTTTCTTT
cdr3_aa: CAIRKTGDSTEAFF
j_call: TRBJ1-1
v_call: TRBV10-3
clone_size: -
d_call: TRBD1

cdr3_nt: TGTGCCTGGAGTGGGGGACAGGGTGGCAATCAGCCCCAGCATTTT
cdr3_aa: CAWSGGQGGNQPQHF
j_call: TRBJ1-5
v_call: TRBV30
clone_size: -
d_call: TRBD1

cdr3_nt: TGTGCCAGCAGCCCCGAACGGGGCTATGGCTACACCTTC
cdr3_aa: CASSPERGYGYTF
j_call: TRBJ1-2
v_call: TRBV11-1
clone_size: -
d_call: -

cdr3_nt: TGTGCTAGCAGCCCCGGAGGTTCGGGCCACGAGCAGTACTTC
cdr3_aa: CASSPGGSGHEQYF
j_call: TRBJ2-7
v_call: TRBV7-7
clone_size: -
d_call: -

cdr3_nt: TGTGCCAGCAGATCCGATACTAGCGGGGTTCCTAGCACAGATACGCAGTATTTT
cdr3_aa: CASRSDTSGVPSTDTQYF
j_call: TRBJ2-3
v_call: TRBV28
clone_size: -
d_call: TRBD2

cdr3_nt: TGCGCCAGCAGTGAGTCGGCCGGACACTCTGGAAACACCATATATTTT
cdr3_aa: CASSESAGHSGNTIYF
j_call: TRBJ1-3
v_call: TRBV10-1
clone_size: -
d_call: -

cdr3_nt: TGCGCCAGCAGCCCAAGACAGGGGAATGAGCAGTTCTTC
cdr3_aa: CASSPRQGNEQFF
j_call: TRBJ2-1
v_call: TRBV5-1
clone_size: once
d_call: TRBD1

cdr3_nt: TGTGCCAGCAGCTTATGGCTAGGGACAGTTCCCAACGAGCAGTACTTC
cdr3_aa: CASSLWLGTVPNEQYF
j_call: TRBJ2-7
v_call: TRBV7-9
clone_size: -
d_call: TRBD1

cdr3_nt: TGCGCCAGCAGCGCAGGGTCCGGGGAGCTGTTTTTT
cdr3_aa: CASSAGSGELFF
j_call: TRBJ2-2
v_call: TRBV5-1
clone_size: -
d_call: -

cdr3_nt: TGTGCCAGCAGTTCAACTAGCGGAGGCCGCCGGGAGACCCAGTACTTC
cdr3_aa: CASSSTSGGRRETQYF
j_call: TRBJ2-5
v_call: TRBV6-6
clone_size: -
d_call: TRBD2

cdr3_nt: TGTGCCACAGCCGAAGGGGGAGTGCAAGAGACCCAGTACTTC
cdr3_aa: CATAEGGVQETQYF
j_call: TRBJ2-5
v_call: TRBV28
clone_size: -
d_call: -

cdr3_nt: TGTGCCAGCAGCAACGGAACGGCGGGGGTGCCTCGGGAGCAGTACTTC
cdr3_aa: CASSNGTAGVPREQYF
j_call: TRBJ2-7
v_call: TRBV21-1
clone_size: many
d_call: -

cdr3_nt: TGTGCCAGCAGCCGCGACAATCAGCCCCAGCATTTT
cdr3_aa: CASSRDNQPQHF
j_call: TRBJ1-5
v_call: TRBV9
clone_size: -
d_call: -

cdr3_nt: TGTGCCAGCAGTATTAGCGGAAGCACAGATACGCAGTATTTT
cdr3_aa: CASSISGSTDTQYF
j_call: TRBJ2-3
v_call: TRBV27
clone_size: -
d_call: -

cdr3_nt: TGTGCCAGCAGCTTAACGAGCGGGTCGGATGAGCAGTTCTTC
cdr3_aa: CASSLTSGSDEQFF
j_call: TRBJ2-1
v_call: TRBV11-3
clone_size: once
d_call: -

cdr3_nt: TGTGCCAGCAGTGAGAATCAGGGGAGGAACACTGAAGCTTTCTTT
cdr3_aa: CASSENQGRNTEAFF
j_call: TRBJ1-1
v_call: TRBV6-1
clone_size: -
d_call: -

cdr3_nt: TGTGCCAGCACCCCCGGACAGAATATGAACTATGGCTACACCTTC
cdr3_aa: CASTPGQNMNYGYTF
j_call: TRBJ1-2
v_call: TRBV5-4
clone_size: -
d_call: -

cdr3_nt: TGTGCCAGCAGCTATGGTGGGACTACTAACACCGGGGAGCTGTTTTTT
cdr3_aa: CASSYGGTTNTGELFF
j_call: TRBJ2-2
v_call: TRBV7-3
clone_size: -
d_call: TRBD2

cdr3_nt: TGTGCCAGCAGCTTACACGTTACAGGGTATGGCTACACCTTC
cdr3_aa: CASSLHVTGYGYTF
j_call: TRBJ1-2
v_call: TRBV11-1
clone_size: -
d_call: -

cdr3_nt: TGTGCCAGCAGTGCAATCACAGGGGGAAATGAGCAGTTCTTC
cdr3_aa: CASSAITGGNEQFF
j_call: TRBJ2-1
v_call: TRBV6-1
clone_size: -
d_call: TRBD1

cdr3_nt: TGTGCCAGCAGCAGAGCCCCTTCCTACGAGCAGTACTTC
cdr3_aa: CASSRAPSYEQYF
j_call: TRBJ2-7
v_call: TRBV7-3
clone_size: -
d_call: -

cdr3_nt: TGCGCCAGCAGCTTGGTCCACGGGAGCGAAGTTGATACGCAGTATTTT
cdr3_aa: CASSLVHGSEVDTQYF
j_call: TRBJ2-3
v_call: TRBV5-1
clone_size: -
d_call: -

cdr3_nt: TGTGCCAGCAGCTTCCAAACCTACGAGCAGTACTTC
cdr3_aa: CASSFQTYEQYF
j_call: TRBJ2-7
v_call: TRBV5-6
clone_size: -
d_call: -

cdr3_nt: TGTGCCAGCAAAAGGGCACAGGGGGCAGGGGAGCAGTACTTC
cdr3_aa: CASKRAQGAGEQYF
j_call: TRBJ2-7
v_call: TRBV6-5
clone_size: -
d_call: TRBD1

cdr3_nt: TGTGCTAGCAGCTCGGGGACTAGTCTAGATACGCAGTATTTT
cdr3_aa: CASSSGTSLDTQYF
j_call: TRBJ2-3
v_call: TRBV7-7
clone_size: -
d_call: TRBD2

cdr3_nt: TGTGCCAGCAGCCCCGGACAGGCCTACGAGCAGTACTTC
cdr3_aa: CASSPGQAYEQYF
j_call: TRBJ2-7
v_call: TRBV11-2
clone_size: -
d_call: TRBD1

cdr3_nt: TGTGCCAGCAGCGCACAGGGGGCAACTAATGAAAAACTGTTTTTT
cdr3_aa: CASSAQGATNEKLFF
j_call: TRBJ1-4
v_call: TRBV11-2
clone_size: -
d_call: TRBD1

cdr3_nt: TGTGCCAGCAGTCCCCGGGGGGCACCTAATGAAAAACTGTTTTTT
cdr3_aa: CASSPRGAPNEKLFF
j_call: TRBJ1-4
v_call: TRBV27
clone_size: -
d_call: -